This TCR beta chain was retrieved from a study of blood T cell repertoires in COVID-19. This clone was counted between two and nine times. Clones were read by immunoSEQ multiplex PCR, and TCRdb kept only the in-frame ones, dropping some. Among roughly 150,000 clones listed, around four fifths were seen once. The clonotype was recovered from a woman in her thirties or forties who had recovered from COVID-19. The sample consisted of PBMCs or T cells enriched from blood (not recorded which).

CDR3 nucleotide sequence: TGTGCCAGCAGCCCGGACGGACAGGTTAACACTGAAGCTTTCTTT. Residues: CASSPDGQVNTEAFF. This chain links TRBV9 with TRBJ1-1; 7 positions agree with TRBD1. V was clipped by 4 bases and J by 2 bases; unmatched bases: 8. The CDR3 contains 15 residues. Germline V gives CDR1 SGDLS, CDR2 YYNGEE.